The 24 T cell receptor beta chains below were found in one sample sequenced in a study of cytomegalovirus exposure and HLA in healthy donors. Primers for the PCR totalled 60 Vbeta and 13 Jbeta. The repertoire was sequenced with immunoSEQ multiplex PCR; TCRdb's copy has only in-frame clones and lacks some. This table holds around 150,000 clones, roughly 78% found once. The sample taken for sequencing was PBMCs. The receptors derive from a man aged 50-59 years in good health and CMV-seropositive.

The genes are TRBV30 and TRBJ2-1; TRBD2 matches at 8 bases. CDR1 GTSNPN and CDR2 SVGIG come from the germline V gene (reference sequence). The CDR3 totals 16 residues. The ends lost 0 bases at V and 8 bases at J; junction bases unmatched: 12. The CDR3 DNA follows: TGTGCCTGGAGTGTACGGCTACTAGCGGAGGAAGATGAGCAGTTCTTC. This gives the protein CAWSVRLLAEEDEQFF.

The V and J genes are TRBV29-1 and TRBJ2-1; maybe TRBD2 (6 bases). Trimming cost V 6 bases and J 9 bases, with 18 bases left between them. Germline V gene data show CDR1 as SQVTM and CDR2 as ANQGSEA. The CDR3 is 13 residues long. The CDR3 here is CSVLPGGVGEQFF. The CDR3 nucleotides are TGCAGCGTCCTTCCGGGCGGGGTTGGTGAGCAGTTCTTC.

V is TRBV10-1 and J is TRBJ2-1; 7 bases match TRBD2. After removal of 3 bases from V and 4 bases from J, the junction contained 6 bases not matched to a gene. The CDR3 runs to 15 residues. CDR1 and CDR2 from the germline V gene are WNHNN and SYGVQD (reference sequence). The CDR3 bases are TGCGCCAGCAGTGAACAAGCGGGAATATACAATGAGCAGTTCTTC. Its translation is CASSEQAGIYNEQFF.

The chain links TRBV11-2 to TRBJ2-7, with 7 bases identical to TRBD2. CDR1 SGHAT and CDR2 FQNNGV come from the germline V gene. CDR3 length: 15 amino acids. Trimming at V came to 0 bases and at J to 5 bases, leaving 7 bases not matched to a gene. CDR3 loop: CASSLEGRLADEQYF. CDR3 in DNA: TGTGCCAGCAGCTTAGAGGGACGACTAGCCGACGAGCAGTACTTC.

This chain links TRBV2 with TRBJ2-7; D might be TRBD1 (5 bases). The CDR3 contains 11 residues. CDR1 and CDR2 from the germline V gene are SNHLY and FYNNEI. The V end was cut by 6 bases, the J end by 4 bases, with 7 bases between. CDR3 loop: CASRRQYEQYF. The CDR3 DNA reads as TGTGCCAGCAGGAGACAGTACGAGCAGTACTTC.

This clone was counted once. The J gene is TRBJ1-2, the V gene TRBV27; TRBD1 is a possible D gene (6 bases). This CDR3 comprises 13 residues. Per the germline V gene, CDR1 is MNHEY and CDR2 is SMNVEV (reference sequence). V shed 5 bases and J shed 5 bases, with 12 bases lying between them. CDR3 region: CASSPRGPYGYTF. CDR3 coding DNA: TGTGCCAGCAGTCCCAGGGGCCCGTATGGCTACACCTTC.

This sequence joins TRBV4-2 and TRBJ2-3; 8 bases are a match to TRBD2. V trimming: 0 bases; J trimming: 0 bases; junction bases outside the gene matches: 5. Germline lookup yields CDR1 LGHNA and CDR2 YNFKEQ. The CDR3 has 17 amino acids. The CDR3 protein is CASSQELAGLSTDTQYF. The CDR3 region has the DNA TGTGCCAGCAGCCAAGAGTTAGCGGGACTTAGCACAGATACGCAGTATTTT.

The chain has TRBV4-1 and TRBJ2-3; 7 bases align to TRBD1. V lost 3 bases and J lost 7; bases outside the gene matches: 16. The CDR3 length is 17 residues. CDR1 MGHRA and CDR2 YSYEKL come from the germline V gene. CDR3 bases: TGCGCCAGCAGCCATCCCCGGACAGGTTCTTTTCTTCATACGCAGTATTTT. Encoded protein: CASSHPRTGSFLHTQYF.

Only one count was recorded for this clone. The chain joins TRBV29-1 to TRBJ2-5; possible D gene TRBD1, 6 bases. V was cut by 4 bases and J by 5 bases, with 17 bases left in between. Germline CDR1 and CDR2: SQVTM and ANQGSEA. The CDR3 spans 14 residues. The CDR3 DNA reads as TGCAGCGTTGGAGGTGTTTGGGGGCGGGAGACCCAGTACTTC. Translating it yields CSVGGVWGRETQYF.

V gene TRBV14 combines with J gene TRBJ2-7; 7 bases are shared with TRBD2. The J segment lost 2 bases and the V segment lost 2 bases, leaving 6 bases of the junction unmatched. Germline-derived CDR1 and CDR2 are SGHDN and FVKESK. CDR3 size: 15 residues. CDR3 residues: CASSQMTGRAYEQYF. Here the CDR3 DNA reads TGTGCCAGCAGCCAAATGACGGGGAGGGCCTACGAGCAGTACTTC.

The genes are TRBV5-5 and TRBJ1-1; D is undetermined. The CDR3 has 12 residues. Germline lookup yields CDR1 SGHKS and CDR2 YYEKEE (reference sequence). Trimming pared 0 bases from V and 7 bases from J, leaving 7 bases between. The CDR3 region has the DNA TGTGCCAGCAGCTTGGGTTTTCTTGAAGCTTTCTTT. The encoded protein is CASSLGFLEAFF.

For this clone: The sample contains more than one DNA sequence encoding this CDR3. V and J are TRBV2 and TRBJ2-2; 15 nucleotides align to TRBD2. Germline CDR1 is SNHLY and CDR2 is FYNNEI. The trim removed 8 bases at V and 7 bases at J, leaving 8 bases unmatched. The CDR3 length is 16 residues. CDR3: CASRRGLAGGNGELFF. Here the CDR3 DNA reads TGTGCCAGCCGACGAGGACTAGCGGGAGGGAACGGGGAGCTGTTTTTT.

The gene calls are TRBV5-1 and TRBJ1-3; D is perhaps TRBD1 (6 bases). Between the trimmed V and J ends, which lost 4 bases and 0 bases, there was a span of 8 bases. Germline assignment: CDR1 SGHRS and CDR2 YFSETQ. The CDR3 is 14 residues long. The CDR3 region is CASSQGNSGNTIYF. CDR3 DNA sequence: TGCGCCAGCAGCCAGGGGAACTCTGGAAACACCATATATTTT.

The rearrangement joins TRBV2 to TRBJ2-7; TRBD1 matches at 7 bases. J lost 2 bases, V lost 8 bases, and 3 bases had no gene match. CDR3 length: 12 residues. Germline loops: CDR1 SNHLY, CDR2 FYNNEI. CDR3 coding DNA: TGTGCCAGCCACAGGGGCGCCTACGAGCAGTACTTC. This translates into CASHRGAYEQYF. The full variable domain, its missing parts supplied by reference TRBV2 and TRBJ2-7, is EPEVTQTPSHQVTQMGQEVILRCVPISNHLYFYWYRQILGQKVEFLVSFYNNEISEKSEIFDDQFSVERPDGSNFTLKIRSTKLEDSAMYFCASHRGAYEQYFGPGTRLTVT.

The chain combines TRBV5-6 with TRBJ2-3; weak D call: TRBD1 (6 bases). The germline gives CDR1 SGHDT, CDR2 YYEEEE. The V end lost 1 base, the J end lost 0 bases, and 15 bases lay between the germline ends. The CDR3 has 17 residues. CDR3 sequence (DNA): TGTGCCAGCAGCTTGATCGGGACACCCAGTAGCACAGATACGCAGTATTTT. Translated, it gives CASSLIGTPSSTDTQYF.

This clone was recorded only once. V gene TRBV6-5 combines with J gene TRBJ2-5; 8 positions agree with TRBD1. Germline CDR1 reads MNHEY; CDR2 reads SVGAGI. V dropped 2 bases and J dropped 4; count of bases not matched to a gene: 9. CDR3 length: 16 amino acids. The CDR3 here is CASSYDGQGGLETQYF. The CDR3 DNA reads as TGTGCCAGCAGTTACGATGGACAGGGCGGGTTAGAGACCCAGTACTTC.

This CDR3 is CASSLEGRGYQPQHF. In DNA form, the CDR3 reads TGTGCCAGCAGCTTAGAGGGCAGGGGGTATCAGCCCCAGCATTTT. The chain recombines TRBV7-6 with TRBJ1-5, with TRBD1 matching 7 bases. J was trimmed by 5 bases and V by 1 base; bases with no gene match: 5. The CDR3 contains 15 residues. Germline loops: CDR1 SGHVS, CDR2 FNYEAQ.

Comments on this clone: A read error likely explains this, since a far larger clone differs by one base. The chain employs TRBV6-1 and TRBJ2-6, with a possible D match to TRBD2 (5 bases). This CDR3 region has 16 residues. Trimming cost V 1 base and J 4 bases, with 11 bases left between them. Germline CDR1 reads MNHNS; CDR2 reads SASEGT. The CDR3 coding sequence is TGTGCCAGCAGTGAAGGCGAGGGAACAGGGGCCAACGTCCTGACTTTC. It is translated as CASSEGEGTGANVLTF.

The CDR3 spells CSAPGQGYNEQFF. As DNA, the CDR3 is TGCAGCGCCCCCGGACAGGGCTACAATGAGCAGTTCTTC. This chain connects TRBV29-1 to TRBJ2-1, with TRBD1 identical over 8 bases. Unmatched junction bases numbered 5, after V lost 7 bases and J lost 3 bases. CDR3 size: 13 residues. Germline CDR1 is SQVTM and CDR2 is ANQGSEA.

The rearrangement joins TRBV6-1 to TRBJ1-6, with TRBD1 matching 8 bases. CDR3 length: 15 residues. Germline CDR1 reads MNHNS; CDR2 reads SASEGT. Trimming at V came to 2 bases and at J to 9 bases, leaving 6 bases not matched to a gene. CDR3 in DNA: TGTGCCAGCAGTGAAAGACAGGGGCAAGGTTCACCCCTCCACTTT. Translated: CASSERQGQGSPLHF.

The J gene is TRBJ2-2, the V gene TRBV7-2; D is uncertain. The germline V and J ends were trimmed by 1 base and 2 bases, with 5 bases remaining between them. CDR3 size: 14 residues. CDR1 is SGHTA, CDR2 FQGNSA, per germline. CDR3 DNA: TGTGCCAGCAGCTTAGGTGTAAACACCGGGGAGCTGTTTTTT. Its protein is CASSLGVNTGELFF.

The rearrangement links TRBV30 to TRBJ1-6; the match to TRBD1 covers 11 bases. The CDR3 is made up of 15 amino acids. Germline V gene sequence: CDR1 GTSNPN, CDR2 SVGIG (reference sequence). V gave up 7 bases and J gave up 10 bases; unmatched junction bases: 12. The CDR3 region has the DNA TGTGCCTTGTCGCCGGGACAGGGGGTGGAATCACCCCTCCACTTT. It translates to CALSPGQGVESPLHF.

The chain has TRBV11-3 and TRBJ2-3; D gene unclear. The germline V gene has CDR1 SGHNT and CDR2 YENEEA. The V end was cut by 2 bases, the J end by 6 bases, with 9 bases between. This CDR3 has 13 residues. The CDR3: CASSLQATDTQYF. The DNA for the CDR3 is TGTGCCAGCAGCTTACAAGCAACGGATACGCAGTATTTT.

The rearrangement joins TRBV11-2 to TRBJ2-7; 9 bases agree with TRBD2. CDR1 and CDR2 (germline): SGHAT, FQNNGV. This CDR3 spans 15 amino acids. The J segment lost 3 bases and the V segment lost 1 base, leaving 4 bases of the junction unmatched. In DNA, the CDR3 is TGTGCCAGCAGCTTAGCCCTAGCGGGGAACTACGAGCAGTACTTC. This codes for CASSLALAGNYEQYF.